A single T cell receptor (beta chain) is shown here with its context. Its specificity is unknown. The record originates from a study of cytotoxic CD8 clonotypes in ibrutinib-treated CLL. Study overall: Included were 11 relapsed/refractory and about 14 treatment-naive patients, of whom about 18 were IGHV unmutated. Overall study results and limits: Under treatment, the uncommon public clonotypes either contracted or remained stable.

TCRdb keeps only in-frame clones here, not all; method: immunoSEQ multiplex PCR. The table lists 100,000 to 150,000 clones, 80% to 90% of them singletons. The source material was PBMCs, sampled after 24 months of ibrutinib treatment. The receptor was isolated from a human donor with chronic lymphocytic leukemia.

CDR3 amino acids: CASSFRGRGTDTQYF. CDR3 nucleotide sequence: TGTGCCAGCAGTTTCAGGGGGCGCGGCACAGATACGCAGTATTTT. V gene TRBV28 combines with J gene TRBJ2-3, with TRBD1 matching 8 bases. CDR1 and CDR2 (germline): MDHEN, SYDVKM. The CDR3 spans 15 residues. J gave up 1 base and V 3 bases, and 3 bases lay outside the gene matches.